This T cell receptor beta chain was captured in a study of T cell repertoires in cytomegalovirus infection. The V gene's germline CDR1 is SNHLY and CDR2 FYNNEI. This CDR3 contains 15 residues. The V gene end was trimmed by 6 bases and the J gene end by 4 bases; junction bases not matched to a gene: 4. TCRdb reprocessed the reads via MiXCR and lists one record per CDR3 protein. The repertoire holds about 900,000 distinct CDR3 sequences, with approximately 32% as singletons. This clonotype came up a few times. Its matching antigen is unknown. Specimen: cultured CD8+ T cells from PBMCs, collected from culture after CMV antigen stimulation. The gene calls are TRBV2 and TRBJ2-2; 11 positions match TRBD1. The sequence came from a human donor in good health (CMV status not recorded). Some clones in this sample may be carry-over from other donors' samples. This CDR3 reads CASRGQGESTGELFF. The CDR3 DNA follows: TGTGCCAGCAGGGGACAGGGGGAATCCACCGGGGAGCTGTTTTTT.